The 28 T cell receptor beta chains given below trace back to one sample, sequenced in a study of blood T cell repertoires in COVID-19. Generated by immunoSEQ multiplex PCR, the TCRdb table keeps only in-frame clones and is missing some. This table has a few hundred thousand clones, about 92% appearing once. The sequenced material came from PBMCs or T cells enriched from blood (not recorded which). The receptor source for this set is a woman aged 25 to 39 who had recovered from COVID-19.

For this clone: The same CDR3 is also encoded by other DNA sequences in this sample. The chain has TRBV18 and TRBJ2-7; 7 nucleotides line up with TRBD2. From germline, CDR1 is KGHSH and CDR2 LQKENI. With 3 bases clipped from V and 3 bases from J, the junction kept 2 bases outside the gene matches. The CDR3 is 13 amino acids. This chain's CDR3 is CASSPSGYYEQYF. As DNA, the CDR3 is TGTGCCAGCTCACCTAGCGGGTACTACGAGCAGTACTTC. The full variable domain, completed using reference TRBV18 and TRBJ2-7, is NAGVMQNPRHLVRRRGQEARLRCSPMKGHSHVYWYRQLPEEGLKFMVYLQKENIIDESGMPKERFSAEFPKEGPSILRIQQVVRGDSAAYFCASSPSGYYEQYFGPGTRLTVT.

V usage is TRBV7-8 and J usage is TRBJ2-1; D is perhaps TRBD2 (6 bases). The CDR3 is made up of 15 amino acids. Germline lookup yields CDR1 SGHVS and CDR2 FQNEAQ. V gave up 1 base and J gave up 6 bases, with 13 bases separating them. CDR3 nucleotides: TGTGCCAGCAGCTTAGGGGGGACTGGGCTCAATGAGCAGTTCTTC. Amino acid sequence: CASSLGGTGLNEQFF.

A single count supports this clone. The V gene is TRBV24-1, the J gene TRBJ2-5; possibly TRBD2 for D (5 bases). The CDR3 sequence is 13 residues long. Germline values: CDR1 KGHDR, CDR2 SFDVKD. Trimming removed 4 bases at V and 4 bases at J, with 9 bases between. The CDR3 nucleotides read TGTGCCACCAGTGACGTCCGGGGAGAGACCCAGTACTTC. This translates into CATSDVRGETQYF.

The chain joins TRBV24-1 to TRBJ2-3, with D possibly matching TRBD2 (7 bases). V lost 4 bases and J 6 bases, leaving 16 bases between the germline ends. This CDR3 is built from 15 residues. The V gene's germline CDR1 is KGHDR and CDR2 SFDVKD. CDR3 in amino acids: CATSEPQGRVDTQYF. The CDR3 nucleotides read TGTGCCACCAGTGAGCCTCAGGGGAGGGTTGATACGCAGTATTTT.

V and J are TRBV5-4 and TRBJ2-3; 9 bases are a match to TRBD1. Germline CDR1 is SGHNT and CDR2 is YYREEE (reference sequence). With 2 bases clipped from V and 5 bases from J, the junction kept 9 bases outside the gene matches. The CDR3 covers 16 residues. The CDR3 spells CASSFGGQGGLDTQYF. CDR3 sequence (DNA): TGTGCCAGCAGCTTCGGGGGACAGGGCGGGCTAGATACGCAGTATTTT.

CDR3: CASSQTGTGTDTQYF. The CDR3 DNA sequence: TGTGCCAGCAGTCAGACCGGGACAGGGACAGATACGCAGTATTTT. The chain employs TRBV5-4 and TRBJ2-3, with TRBD1 identical over 9 bases. Losses at the gene ends were 5 bases for V and 3 bases for J; bases not matched to a gene: 7. The CDR3 runs to 15 residues. Germline V gene data show CDR1 as SGHNT and CDR2 as YYREEE (reference sequence).

CDR3 DNA sequence: TGTGCCAGCAGCTTTGACTATGGACAGCCCCAGCATTTT. Amino acids: CASSFDYGQPQHF. This chain connects TRBV7-2 to TRBJ1-5; D uncertain. Trimming shortened V by 3 bases and J by 7 bases, and 10 bases separated the two germline ends. The germline V gene encodes CDR1 SGHTA and CDR2 FQGNSA. The CDR3 is 13 residues long. Full variable domain (remainder filled in from reference TRBV7-2 and TRBJ1-5): GAGVSQSPSNKVTEKGKDVELRCDPISGHTALYWYRQSLGQGLEFLIYFQGNSAPDKSGLPSDRFSAERTGGSVSTLTIQRTQQEDSAVYLCASSFDYGQPQHFGDGTRLSIL.

This chain connects TRBV11-3 to TRBJ1-2; TRBD1 agrees at 7 bases. The V segment lost 2 bases and the J segment 2 bases; nucleotides outside the gene matches: 5. The CDR3 extends over 15 amino acids. Germline values: CDR1 SGHNT, CDR2 YENEEA. The CDR3 region is CASSLIEQGNYGYTF. CDR3 bases: TGTGCCAGCAGCTTAATCGAACAGGGGAACTATGGCTACACCTTC.

The gene calls are TRBV7-2 and TRBJ2-7; 9 bases align to TRBD2. Trimming took 0 bases from V and 3 from J; bases not matched to a gene: 3. The CDR3 sequence is 15 residues long. The germline V gene has CDR1 SGHTA and CDR2 FQGNSA. The CDR3 reads CASSLASSGSYEQYF. The DNA for the CDR3 is TGTGCCAGCAGCTTAGCCAGTAGCGGGAGCTACGAGCAGTACTTC. Complete variable domain (other parts from reference TRBV7-2 and TRBJ2-7): GAGVSQSPSNKVTEKGKDVELRCDPISGHTALYWYRQSLGQGLEFLIYFQGNSAPDKSGLPSDRFSAERTGGSVSTLTIQRTQQEDSAVYLCASSLASSGSYEQYFGPGTRLTVT.

The V gene is TRBV28, the J gene TRBJ2-7; 12 bases are a match to TRBD2. Unmatched junction bases numbered 6, after V lost 6 bases and J lost 6 bases. Looked up from germline, CDR1 is MDHEN and CDR2 is SYDVKM. The length of the CDR3 is 14 residues. The CDR3 DNA sequence: TGTGCCAGCAGCCTAGCGGGAGGGCCTTTCGAGCAGTACTTC. It is translated as CASSLAGGPFEQYF.

The chain is built from TRBV28 and TRBJ1-4; D is unclear. V dropped 8 bases and J dropped 9 bases, with 19 bases sitting between them. There are 14 residues in the CDR3. The germline V gene has CDR1 MDHEN and CDR2 SYDVKM. CDR3 DNA: TGTGCCAGCGTAGAGAGCCAGGCGGGTCAAAAACTGTTTTTT. Its translation is CASVESQAGQKLFF. Looking up the rest from reference TRBV28 and TRBJ1-4 gives the full variable domain: DVKVTQSSRYLVKRTGEKVFLECVQDMDHENMFWYRQDPGLGLRLIYFSYDVKMKEKGDIPEGYSVSREKKERFSLILESASTNQTSMYLCASVESQAGQKLFFGSGTQLSVL.

The V call is TRBV5-4, the J call TRBJ2-7; perhaps TRBD1 as D (6 bases). Germline V gene data show CDR1 as SGHNT and CDR2 as YYREEE (reference sequence). V was shortened by 7 bases and J by 5 bases, with 19 bases between the two germline ends. This CDR3 region has 14 residues. CDR3 protein: CASAIWGPVNEQYF. Written as DNA, the CDR3 is TGTGCCAGCGCCATTTGGGGGCCCGTTAACGAGCAGTACTTC.

The gene calls are TRBV28 and TRBJ1-1; TRBD1 might be the D (5 bases). Trimming pared 3 bases from V and 2 bases from J, leaving 13 bases between. CDR1 is MDHEN and CDR2 is SYDVKM in the germline V gene. The CDR3 consists of 15 residues. The CDR3 here is CASSFPTGPNTEAFF. CDR3 bases: TGTGCCAGCAGTTTCCCCACAGGACCCAACACTGAAGCTTTCTTT.

The V and J genes are TRBV5-1 and TRBJ1-2, with a tentative D call TRBD1 (5 bases). The CDR3 loop spans 14 amino acids. Germline CDR1 SGHRS, CDR2 YFSETQ. V was trimmed by 0 bases and J by 8 bases, leaving 14 bases between them. CDR3 sequence reads: CASSLVGGSEGYTF. The CDR3 DNA reads TGCGCCAGCAGCTTGGTGGGGGGATCCGAGGGCTACACCTTC. The whole variable domain, filled in from reference TRBV5-1 and TRBJ1-2, reads KAGVTQTPRYLIKTRGQQVTLSCSPISGHRSVSWYQQTPGQGLQFLFEYFSETQRNKGNFPGRFSGRQFSNSRSEMNVSTLELGDSALYLCASSLVGGSEGYTFGSGTRLTVV.

This rearrangement joins TRBV18 to TRBJ2-3, with D possibly TRBD2 on 5 matching bases. The germline gives CDR1 KGHSH, CDR2 LQKENI. V lost 3 bases and J lost 2, with 12 bases in between. This CDR3 comprises 15 residues. As DNA, the CDR3 is TGTGCCAGCTCACCTCAGGAGGTCCCCACAGATACGCAGTATTTT. This codes for CASSPQEVPTDTQYF.

This clone was counted only a few times. V and J are TRBV9 and TRBJ1-1; 7 bases fit TRBD1. V shed 1 base, J shed 0 bases, and the junction held 3 bases outside the gene matches. The CDR3 extends over 15 amino acids. Germline-derived CDR1 and CDR2 are SGDLS and YYNGEE. The CDR3 coding sequence is TGTGCCAGCAGCGTATTTGGGACAGTGAACACTGAAGCTTTCTTT. Translated, it gives CASSVFGTVNTEAFF.

This clone was observed a single time. The chain links TRBV29-1 to TRBJ1-1, with TRBD1 as a possible D gene (6 bases). Germline V CDR1 and CDR2: SQVTM, ANQGSEA. Trimming removed 4 bases at V and 0 bases at J, with 12 bases between. This CDR3 comprises 14 residues. CDR3 DNA sequence: TGCAGCGTTGTTCCCTACAGGGTGAACACTGAAGCTTTCTTT. As protein: CSVVPYRVNTEAFF.

This sequence joins TRBV12-3 or TRBV12-4 and TRBJ1-1; D is unclear. V lost 6 bases and J 11 bases, leaving 19 bases between the germline ends. The CDR3 has 13 amino acids. CDR3 protein: CASRTQTGSEAFF. CDR3 in DNA: TGTGCCAGCAGAACCCAGACCGGGTCAGAGGCTTTCTTT.

V usage is TRBV3-1 (or the pseudogene TRBV3-2) and J usage is TRBJ2-7; D uncertain. Trimming took 1 base from V and 0 from J, leaving 7 bases between them. In germline, CDR1 is LGHDT, CDR2 YNNKEL (reference sequence). The CDR3 runs 14 residues. The DNA for the CDR3 is TGTGCCAGCAGCCAAGGGGCCTTCTCCTACGAGCAGTACTTC. Protein: CASSQGAFSYEQYF.

V is TRBV7-3 and J is TRBJ1-4; D is possibly TRBD1 (6 bases). V was clipped by 0 bases and J by 4 bases, with 15 bases between them. Germline values: CDR1 SGHTA, CDR2 FQGTGA. CDR3 length equals 17 residues. The CDR3 is CASSLTTTGPDNEKLFF. The CDR3 DNA reads TGTGCCAGCAGCTTAACCACCACAGGGCCCGATAATGAAAAACTGTTTTTT.

The J gene is TRBJ2-1, the V gene TRBV9; D may be TRBD2 (5 bases). Per germline, CDR1 SGDLS and CDR2 YYNGEE. CDR3 length equals 15 residues. Trimming shortened V by 6 bases and J by 8 bases, and 21 bases separated the two germline ends. The CDR3 coding sequence is TGTGCCAGCAACGCCTGGACTGGCGCGCGCGATGAGCAGTTCTTC. It is translated as CASNAWTGARDEQFF.

This clone was recorded once. The chain joins TRBV19 to TRBJ1-5; D is perhaps TRBD1 (5 bases). CDR3 size: 13 residues. The V end lost 6 bases, the J end lost 3 bases, and 9 bases lay between the germline ends. CDR1 is LNHDA and CDR2 is SQIVND in the germline V gene (reference sequence). The CDR3, as DNA: TGTGCCAGTAGGAGACAGCCCAATCAGCCCCAGCATTTT. This gives the protein CASRRQPNQPQHF.

This clone was counted between two and nine times. V gene TRBV18 combines with J gene TRBJ2-7; D not resolved. The CDR3 has 12 amino acids. V was clipped by 3 bases and J by 2 bases, with 5 bases between them. Germline CDR1 reads KGHSH; CDR2 reads LQKENI. For the CDR3, the DNA is TGTGCCAGCTCACCTTCAACCTACGAGCAGTACTTC. Translation gives CASSPSTYEQYF.

V usage is TRBV4-2 and J usage is TRBJ2-5; D not resolved. Germline V CDR1 and CDR2: LGHNA, YNFKEQ. V lost 1 base to trimming and J lost 5 bases, with 11 bases between them. The CDR3 totals 14 residues. CDR3 DNA: TGTGCCAGCAGCCAAGGGTACGAGAAGGAGACCCAGTACTTC. It codes for CASSQGYEKETQYF.

The V and J genes are TRBV3-1 (or the pseudogene TRBV3-2) and TRBJ1-2, with no clear D. The V and J ends lost 0 bases and 10 bases respectively, with 9 bases between them. Germline V gene lookup returns CDR1 LGHDT and CDR2 YNNKEL (reference sequence). The CDR3 has 12 residues. DNA of the CDR3: TGTGCCAGCAGCCAAGATCGGGAATTCTACACCTTC. Encoded protein: CASSQDREFYTF.

The rearrangement links TRBV3-1 (or the pseudogene TRBV3-2) to TRBJ2-5; TRBD1 matches 9 bases. This CDR3 has 16 residues. Germline CDR1 and CDR2: LGHDT and YNNKEL (reference sequence). V trimming: 0 bases; J trimming: 6 bases; junction bases outside the gene matches: 8. The CDR3 protein is CASSQDQTGGRKTQYF. CDR3 nucleotides: TGTGCCAGCAGCCAAGATCAGACAGGGGGAAGGAAGACCCAGTACTTC.

The V gene is TRBV4-2, the J gene TRBJ1-1; D unresolved. The CDR3 contains 14 residues. The germline gives CDR1 LGHNA, CDR2 YNFKEQ. The ends were cut back, 1 base at V and 1 base at J, with 7 bases in the middle. This CDR3 reads CASSQASGNTEAFF. CDR3 DNA sequence: TGTGCCAGCAGCCAAGCGTCGGGGAACACTGAAGCTTTCTTT.

This chain joins TRBV29-1 and TRBJ1-2; no firm D call. The germline V and J ends were trimmed by 7 bases and 4 bases, with 13 bases remaining between them. This CDR3 spans 12 amino acids. Germline V gene sequence: CDR1 SQVTM, CDR2 ANQGSEA. The CDR3 spells CSEQRAGYGYTF. CDR3 nucleotides: TGCAGCGAACAGCGGGCGGGCTATGGCTACACCTTC.